Following are 31 T cell receptor beta chains from one sample sequenced in a study of shared clonotypes between healthy human individuals. Assay: immunoSEQ multiplex PCR; the TCRdb copy retains only in-frame clones and omits some. The data show millions of clones, approximately 92% seen once. Sequencing input: naive CD4+ T cells sorted from blood. Sample subset: CD45RA+ positively selected. These receptors originate from a man aged 18 to 29 in good health.

This chain links TRBV23-1 with TRBJ2-5; 8 bases map to TRBD2. TRBV23-1 counts as an open reading frame of uncertain function. The CDR3 covers 14 residues. J gave up 1 base and V 4 bases, and 2 bases lay outside the gene matches. CDR3 nucleotides: TGCGCCAGCAGTCGCAGCGGGAGCCAAGAGACCCAGTACTTC. Translating gives CASSRSGSQETQYF.

The chain is built from TRBV28 and TRBJ1-2; 9 nucleotides agree with TRBD1. Germline trimming cut 5 bases from V and 5 bases from J; bases unmatched to any gene: 6. Germline loops: CDR1 MDHEN, CDR2 SYDVKM. CDR3 length: 14 amino acids. The CDR3, as DNA: TGTGCCAGCAGTACAACCGGGACAGGGTATGGCTACACCTTC. Residues: CASSTTGTGYGYTF.

The chain uses TRBV30 and TRBJ1-1; 10 positions agree with TRBD1. Unmatched junction bases numbered 9, after V lost 2 bases and J lost 0 bases. This CDR3 is 17 amino acids long. Germline values: CDR1 GTSNPN, CDR2 SVGIG (reference sequence). Here the CDR3 DNA reads TGTGCCTGGAGTAACATTGGGACAGGGGTTTTGAACACTGAAGCTTTCTTT. This sequence encodes CAWSNIGTGVLNTEAFF.

The chain combines TRBV10-3 with TRBJ1-5, with 9 positions matching TRBD1. This CDR3 spans 14 amino acids. The V gene end was trimmed by 3 bases and the J gene end by 9 bases; junction bases not matched to a gene: 6. Germline values: CDR1 ENHRY, CDR2 SYGVKD. The CDR3: CAISEGTGRRPQHF. The DNA of the CDR3 is TGTGCCATCAGTGAAGGGACAGGGCGGAGGCCCCAGCATTTT.

CDR3 in DNA: TGTGCCAGCAGTCCCGGACTAGCGGGGGGCCCGGAAGATACGCAGTATTTT. It specifies CASSPGLAGGPEDTQYF. The V gene is TRBV5-4, the J gene TRBJ2-3, with TRBD2 matching over 14 bases. Germline CDR1 reads SGHNT; CDR2 reads YYREEE (reference sequence). The CDR3 has 17 amino acids. The V segment lost 5 bases and the J segment 5 bases; nucleotides outside the gene matches: 10.

The chain recombines TRBV13 with TRBJ2-7; 8 bases match TRBD2. The V gene end was trimmed by 5 bases and the J gene end by 2 bases; junction bases not matched to a gene: 8. Germline V gene data show CDR1 as PRHDT and CDR2 as FYEKMQ (reference sequence). The CDR3 runs to 15 residues. The CDR3 loop reads CASSPRGGLAYEQYF. The CDR3 region has the DNA TGTGCCAGCAGCCCGCGCGGGGGGCTGGCCTACGAGCAGTACTTC.

V and J are TRBV5-4 and TRBJ2-2; the match to TRBD1 covers 11 bases. Germline CDR1 SGHNT, CDR2 YYREEE (reference sequence). V lost 3 bases to trimming and J lost 5 bases; unmatched junction nucleotides: 6. The CDR3 is made up of 16 amino acids. The CDR3 reads CASSSNGQGATGELFF. In DNA form, the CDR3 reads TGTGCCAGCAGCTCAAATGGACAGGGGGCAACCGGGGAGCTGTTTTTT. Based on the CDR3 plus reference TRBV5-4 and TRBJ2-2, the full variable domain is ETGVTQSPTHLIKTRGQQVTLRCSSQSGHNTVSWYQQALGQGPQFIFQYYREEENGRGNFPPRFSGLQFPNYSSELNVNALELDDSALYLCASSSNGQGATGELFFGEGSRLTVL.

In nucleotides, the CDR3 is TGTGCCAGCAGCCACACAGTCACAGATACGCAGTATTTT. It yields the protein CASSHTVTDTQYF. The V call is TRBV7-9, the J call TRBJ2-3; D not certain. Trimming pared 5 bases from V and 2 bases from J, leaving 8 bases between. CDR3 length: 13 residues. Germline-derived CDR1 and CDR2 are SEHNR and FQNEAQ (reference sequence).

In its sample, this clone was seen once. The same CDR3 is also encoded by other DNA sequences in this sample. This chain uses TRBV10-3 with TRBJ2-2; D unresolved. The V gene lost 8 bases and the J gene lost 5 bases, with 6 bases spanning the gap. The germline CDR1 and CDR2 sequences are ENHRY and SYGVKD. The CDR3 is 11 residues long. CDR3 loop: CAIRGTGELFF. The CDR3 bases are TGTGCCATCCGCGGAACCGGGGAGCTGTTTTTT.

This rearrangement joins TRBV30 to TRBJ1-1; weak D call: TRBD1 (5 bases). The CDR3 length is 17 residues. V lost 0 bases and J lost 1, with 18 bases in between. Germline CDR1 and CDR2: GTSNPN and SVGIG (reference sequence). As DNA, the CDR3 is TGTGCCTGGAGTGTCGCGGGCCAGGGCAGAAAGAACACTGAAGCTTTCTTT. It specifies CAWSVAGQGRKNTEAFF.

The V gene is TRBV5-3, the J gene TRBJ2-6, with TRBD1 matching 8 bases. TRBV5-3 is an ORF, with its function uncertain. After removal of 0 bases from V and 4 bases from J, the junction contained 9 bases not matched to a gene. This CDR3 spans 18 amino acids. The CDR3 reads CARSLGQGTKSGANVLTF. The CDR3 DNA follows: TGTGCCAGAAGCTTGGGACAGGGGACAAAGTCCGGGGCCAACGTCCTGACTTTC.

This chain joins TRBV6-6 and TRBJ2-3, with 10 bases fitting TRBD2. The CDR3 totals 16 residues. CDR1 MNHNY and CDR2 SVGAGI come from the germline V gene (reference sequence). V was clipped by 6 bases and J by 0 bases; unmatched bases: 6. For the CDR3, the DNA is TGTGCCAGCAGCCAACTAGCGGGGAAGAGCACAGATACGCAGTATTTT. Its translation is CASSQLAGKSTDTQYF.

This chain joins TRBV4-1 and TRBJ2-4; D is tentatively TRBD1 or TRBD2 (5 bases each). The CDR3 sequence is 15 residues long. V lost 1 base and J lost 0, with 7 bases in between. CDR1 is MGHRA, CDR2 YSYEKL, per germline. The CDR3 nucleotides read TGCGCCAGCAGCCAAGTAGGGACAGCCAAAAACATTCAGTACTTC. It codes for CASSQVGTAKNIQYF.

This clone turned up a few times. The chain uses TRBV5-6 and TRBJ2-1; 12 nucleotides line up with TRBD2. J was trimmed by 7 bases and V by 4 bases; bases with no gene match: 9. Germline V lookup: CDR1 SGHDT, CDR2 YYEEEE. CDR3 length: 16 amino acids. This chain's CDR3 is CASSRGLAGKGNEQFF. In nucleotides, the CDR3 is TGTGCCAGCAGCCGAGGACTAGCGGGAAAGGGAAATGAGCAGTTCTTC.

This clone is a singleton in its sample. The chain couples TRBV7-3 to TRBJ2-5; 10 nucleotides match TRBD1. Per germline, CDR1 SGHTA and CDR2 FQGTGA. The CDR3 contains 15 residues. Trimming removed 2 bases from V and 3 bases from J; junction bases left unmatched: 3. The CDR3 DNA follows: TGTGCCAGCAGCTTACACGGACAGGGGGAAGAGACCCAGTACTTC. It specifies CASSLHGQGEETQYF. Drawing the rest from reference TRBV7-3 and TRBJ2-5, the complete variable domain is GAGVSQTPSNKVTEKGKYVELRCDPISGHTALYWYRQSLGQGPEFLIYFQGTGAADDSGLPNDRFFAVRPEGSVSTLKIQRTERGDSAVYLCASSLHGQGEETQYFGPGTRLLVL.

The chain uses TRBV28 and TRBJ2-7; 7 nucleotides agree with TRBD2. V lost 4 bases and J lost 2; bases outside the gene matches: 8. The CDR3 extends over 15 amino acids. Looked up from germline, CDR1 is MDHEN and CDR2 is SYDVKM. The CDR3 loop reads CASSSALANTYEQYF. The CDR3 bases are TGTGCCAGCAGTTCCGCACTAGCGAATACCTACGAGCAGTACTTC.

The V and J genes are TRBV5-6 and TRBJ1-3, with D perhaps TRBD1 (5 bases). Germline values: CDR1 SGHDT, CDR2 YYEEEE. Trimming cost V 0 bases and J 0 bases, with 7 bases left between them. The CDR3 has 15 amino acids. CDR3 in DNA: TGTGCCAGCAGCTTGGGACAGACCTCTGGAAACACCATATATTTT. Translated, it gives CASSLGQTSGNTIYF.

The chain is built from TRBV5-1 and TRBJ1-2; no reliable D call. The CDR3 extends over 14 amino acids. Trimming pared 4 bases from V and 2 bases from J, leaving 12 bases between. CDR1 is SGHRS and CDR2 is YFSETQ in the germline V gene. This CDR3 reads CASSVHTSNYGYTF. The CDR3, as DNA: TGCGCCAGCAGCGTACACACCTCGAACTATGGCTACACCTTC.

This chain uses TRBV10-3 with TRBJ2-7; D uncertain. The CDR3 is 15 amino acids. V was trimmed by 1 base and J by 7 bases, leaving 17 bases between them. Per germline, CDR1 ENHRY and CDR2 SYGVKD. The CDR3 sequence is CAISEWPDRPREQYF. CDR3 nucleotides: TGTGCCATCAGTGAGTGGCCGGATCGTCCCCGGGAGCAGTACTTC.

The chain uses TRBV4-1 and TRBJ2-1, with D perhaps matching TRBD2 (5 bases). Between the trimmed V and J ends, which lost 0 bases and 10 bases, there was a span of 13 bases. The CDR3 is made up of 14 amino acids. The germline CDR1 and CDR2 sequences are MGHRA and YSYEKL. For the CDR3, the DNA is TGCGCCAGCAGCCAAGATAAGGGAGTGTTGGAGCAGTTCTTC. Translation gives CASSQDKGVLEQFF.

This clone was seen a few times. This rearrangement joins TRBV29-1 to TRBJ1-4; D gene uncertain. V lost 7 bases and J lost 7, with 16 bases in between. This CDR3 contains 13 residues. Germline loops: CDR1 SQVTM, CDR2 ANQGSEA. This CDR3 reads CSAEVGFGEKLFF. The DNA for the CDR3 is TGCAGCGCCGAGGTGGGGTTTGGTGAAAAACTGTTTTTT.

The chain couples TRBV18 to TRBJ2-7; D ambiguous. There are 12 residues in the CDR3. V was trimmed by 2 bases and J by 5 bases, leaving 7 bases between them. Germline loops: CDR1 KGHSH, CDR2 LQKENI. The CDR3 DNA reads as TGTGCCAGCTCACCAAAGAATCACGAGCAGTACTTC. Its protein product is CASSPKNHEQYF.

Regarding this clone: The same CDR3 is also encoded by other DNA sequences in this sample. This chain connects TRBV6-6 to TRBJ2-7; D is uncertain. Germline V gene sequence: CDR1 MNHNY, CDR2 SVGAGI (reference sequence). CDR3 size: 11 residues. V gave up 4 bases and J gave up 3 bases, with 4 bases separating them. CDR3 protein: CASSSLYEQYF. DNA of the CDR3: TGTGCCAGCAGTTCCCTCTACGAGCAGTACTTC.

The genes are TRBV7-9 and TRBJ1-2; 8 bases map to TRBD1. CDR1 and CDR2 from the germline V gene are SEHNR and FQNEAQ (reference sequence). The V and J ends lost 5 bases and 3 bases, in that order; junction bases with no gene match: 5. CDR3 length: 14 amino acids. The CDR3 DNA sequence: TGTGCCAGCAGCGCAACGGGACAGGACTATGGCTACACCTTC. Encoded protein: CASSATGQDYGYTF.

The gene calls are TRBV29-1 and TRBJ1-2; 7 positions match TRBD1. CDR1 is SQVTM, CDR2 ANQGSEA, per germline. Unmatched junction bases numbered 8, after V lost 3 bases and J lost 7 bases. CDR3 length: 13 residues. The CDR3 spells CSVEITGAGGYTF. CDR3 DNA: TGCAGCGTTGAGATAACAGGGGCGGGTGGCTACACCTTC.

This clone occurred once. V usage is TRBV7-9 and J usage is TRBJ2-5, with 10 bases fitting TRBD1. The CDR3 totals 16 residues. Trimming took 5 bases from V and 5 from J; bases not matched to a gene: 11. From germline, CDR1 is SEHNR and CDR2 FQNEAQ (reference sequence). The chain's CDR3 is CASSLRQGAKGETQYF. DNA of the CDR3: TGTGCCAGCAGCCTCAGACAGGGGGCAAAGGGGGAGACCCAGTACTTC.

The V and J genes are TRBV9 and TRBJ2-2; 8 nucleotides match TRBD1. Looked up from germline, CDR1 is SGDLS and CDR2 is YYNGEE. The CDR3 is made up of 15 amino acids. The ends lost 8 bases at V and 2 bases at J; junction bases unmatched: 8. CDR3 region: CASAPGQVNTGELFF. CDR3 in DNA: TGTGCCAGTGCCCCGGGACAGGTTAACACCGGGGAGCTGTTTTTT.

The chain links TRBV10-2 to TRBJ2-2; D may be TRBD2 (6 bases). V lost 3 bases to trimming and J lost 5 bases, with 13 bases between them. The CDR3 contains 15 residues. Germline V gene data show CDR1 as WSHSY and CDR2 as SAAADI. This chain's CDR3 is CASSDGTWNTGELFF. In DNA, the CDR3 is TGCGCCAGCAGTGATGGGACTTGGAATACCGGGGAGCTGTTTTTT.

Note on this clone: Other DNA sequences in the sample encode the same CDR3. The chain uses TRBV29-1 and TRBJ2-5; 13 positions agree with TRBD2. Matching the DNA end better, TRBJ2-7 makes the J call doubtful. CDR1 is SQVTM and CDR2 is ANQGSEA in the germline V gene. This CDR3 is 14 amino acids long. CDR3 DNA sequence: TGCAGCGTTGCCCCGGGACTAGCGGGGTACGAGCAGTACTTC. Translation gives CSVAPGLAGYEQYF.

V gene TRBV30 combines with J gene TRBJ1-4; D gene uncertain. V dropped 0 bases and J dropped 0 bases, with 14 bases sitting between them. Looked up from germline, CDR1 is GTSNPN and CDR2 is SVGIG (reference sequence). The CDR3 loop spans 17 amino acids. For the CDR3, the DNA is TGTGCCTGGAGTGTACGGGGTTGGGCTGCAACTAATGAAAAACTGTTTTTT. Translating gives CAWSVRGWAATNEKLFF.

The V gene is TRBV7-9, the J gene TRBJ2-5; a weak D match, TRBD1 (6 bases). The CDR3 contains 16 residues. Trimming removed 1 base from V and 1 base from J, with 13 bases in between. The germline gives CDR1 SEHNR, CDR2 FQNEAQ (reference sequence). For the CDR3, the DNA is TGTGCCAGCAGCTTAGGGGTACAGGGTACCCAAGAGACCCAGTACTTC. Translating gives CASSLGVQGTQETQYF.